This passage covers 10 T cell receptor beta chains from one sample sequenced in a study of tumor-infiltrating lymphocytes in oesophageal squamous cell carcinoma. MiXCR was run by TCRdb on the PCR reads, yielding one entry per CDR3 protein. Of about 11,000 distinct CDR3 sequences listed, approximately 52% are singletons. The sample consisted of esophageal tumor tissue. The receptors derive from a female donor with esophageal squamous cell carcinoma.

This clonotype appeared many times. This chain uses TRBV5-1 with TRBJ2-3, with 8 bases fitting TRBD2. Germline V gives CDR1 SGHRS, CDR2 YFSETQ. The CDR3 covers 16 residues. The J segment lost 1 base and the V segment lost 1 base, leaving 5 bases of the junction unmatched. The CDR3 DNA reads TGCGCCAGCAGCTTGACTAGCGGTATAGGCACAGATACGCAGTATTTT. It specifies CASSLTSGIGTDTQYF.

J is TRBJ2-1 and V is TRBV7-3, with 8 bases aligning to TRBD2. The V segment lost 5 bases and the J segment 3 bases; nucleotides outside the gene matches: 6. CDR1 SGHTA and CDR2 FQGTGA come from the germline V gene. The CDR3 contains 15 residues. In DNA form, the CDR3 reads TGTGCCAGCAGCCCACGACTAGCGTTCTACAATGAGCAGTTCTTC. Protein product: CASSPRLAFYNEQFF.

The chain is built from TRBV19 and TRBJ1-4; D unresolved. V lost 6 bases and J 7 bases, leaving 15 bases between the germline ends. Germline V lookup: CDR1 LNHDA, CDR2 SQIVND (reference sequence). The CDR3 contains 14 residues. The CDR3 DNA sequence: TGTGCCAGTAGCCGGACCTCCAAAGGTGAAAAACTGTTTTTT. Its translation is CASSRTSKGEKLFF.

As regards this clonotype: This clone may be a read error of a much larger clone one base away. The chain has TRBV7-2 and TRBJ2-7, with D possibly matching TRBD2 (6 bases). V was pared by 2 bases and J by 7 bases, with 9 bases between. CDR3 length equals 12 residues. Looked up from germline, CDR1 is SGHTA and CDR2 is FQGNSA. CDR3 sequence: CASSLTSIEQYF. CDR3 coding DNA: TGTGCCAGCAGCTTAACTAGCATTGAGCAGTACTTC.

This clonotype is judged medium-sized (0.01 to 0.1%). The chain uses TRBV12-3 or TRBV12-4 and TRBJ1-5; D remains ambiguous. V lost 6 bases and J lost 0, with 15 bases in between. CDR3 length equals 16 residues. CDR3 residues: CASSEGQAYSNQPQHF. CDR3 DNA sequence: TGTGCCAGCAGCGAGGGCCAGGCTTATAGCAATCAGCCCCAGCATTTT.

A word on this clonotype: At one of its ends the junction is not consistent with the germline gene, which may arise from a read error. This sequence joins TRBV5-1 and TRBJ2-1; D is undetermined. The CDR3 contains 12 residues. Germline V gene sequence: CDR1 SGHRS, CDR2 YFSETQ. The CDR3 sequence: CASSLAGNEQYF. DNA for the CDR3: TGCGCCAGCAGCTTGGCCGGCAATGAGCAGTACTTT.

The chain is built from TRBV7-3 and TRBJ2-1; TRBD2 aligns across 11 bases. J was trimmed by 10 bases and V by 6 bases; bases with no gene match: 8. Germline lookup yields CDR1 SGHTA and CDR2 FQGTGA. The CDR3 covers 14 residues. The CDR3 loop reads CASSKGLAGGEQFF. The CDR3 DNA is TGTGCCAGCAGTAAGGGGCTAGCGGGAGGCGAGCAGTTCTTC.

This clonotype was observed a single time. The V and J genes are TRBV27 and TRBJ2-1, with 8 positions matching TRBD2. The germline gives CDR1 MNHEY, CDR2 SMNVEV (reference sequence). The CDR3 runs to 14 residues. The V and J ends lost 4 bases and 6 bases, in that order; junction bases with no gene match: 5. The CDR3: CASSSGTRTNEQFF. The CDR3 DNA follows: TGTGCCAGCAGTTCTGGGACTAGAACCAATGAGCAGTTCTTC.

The V and J genes are TRBV7-3 and TRBJ2-1, with TRBD2 identical over 7 bases. Trimming took 4 bases from V and 6 from J; bases not matched to a gene: 6. This CDR3 has 14 residues. Germline CDR1 and CDR2: SGHTA and FQGTGA. DNA for the CDR3: TGTGCCAGCAGCTCATCCGGGACTACCAATGAGCAGTTCTTC. Protein sequence: CASSSSGTTNEQFF.

In this sample, this clonotype turned up a few times. The chain recombines TRBV7-3 with TRBJ2-3; no reliable D call. From germline, CDR1 is SGHTA and CDR2 FQGTGA. The CDR3 runs to 14 residues. The ends were cut back, 2 bases at V and 2 bases at J, with 8 bases in the middle. This CDR3 reads CASSLGGTTDTQYF. The CDR3 region has the DNA TGTGCCAGCAGCTTAGGCGGAACCACAGATACGCAGTATTTT.